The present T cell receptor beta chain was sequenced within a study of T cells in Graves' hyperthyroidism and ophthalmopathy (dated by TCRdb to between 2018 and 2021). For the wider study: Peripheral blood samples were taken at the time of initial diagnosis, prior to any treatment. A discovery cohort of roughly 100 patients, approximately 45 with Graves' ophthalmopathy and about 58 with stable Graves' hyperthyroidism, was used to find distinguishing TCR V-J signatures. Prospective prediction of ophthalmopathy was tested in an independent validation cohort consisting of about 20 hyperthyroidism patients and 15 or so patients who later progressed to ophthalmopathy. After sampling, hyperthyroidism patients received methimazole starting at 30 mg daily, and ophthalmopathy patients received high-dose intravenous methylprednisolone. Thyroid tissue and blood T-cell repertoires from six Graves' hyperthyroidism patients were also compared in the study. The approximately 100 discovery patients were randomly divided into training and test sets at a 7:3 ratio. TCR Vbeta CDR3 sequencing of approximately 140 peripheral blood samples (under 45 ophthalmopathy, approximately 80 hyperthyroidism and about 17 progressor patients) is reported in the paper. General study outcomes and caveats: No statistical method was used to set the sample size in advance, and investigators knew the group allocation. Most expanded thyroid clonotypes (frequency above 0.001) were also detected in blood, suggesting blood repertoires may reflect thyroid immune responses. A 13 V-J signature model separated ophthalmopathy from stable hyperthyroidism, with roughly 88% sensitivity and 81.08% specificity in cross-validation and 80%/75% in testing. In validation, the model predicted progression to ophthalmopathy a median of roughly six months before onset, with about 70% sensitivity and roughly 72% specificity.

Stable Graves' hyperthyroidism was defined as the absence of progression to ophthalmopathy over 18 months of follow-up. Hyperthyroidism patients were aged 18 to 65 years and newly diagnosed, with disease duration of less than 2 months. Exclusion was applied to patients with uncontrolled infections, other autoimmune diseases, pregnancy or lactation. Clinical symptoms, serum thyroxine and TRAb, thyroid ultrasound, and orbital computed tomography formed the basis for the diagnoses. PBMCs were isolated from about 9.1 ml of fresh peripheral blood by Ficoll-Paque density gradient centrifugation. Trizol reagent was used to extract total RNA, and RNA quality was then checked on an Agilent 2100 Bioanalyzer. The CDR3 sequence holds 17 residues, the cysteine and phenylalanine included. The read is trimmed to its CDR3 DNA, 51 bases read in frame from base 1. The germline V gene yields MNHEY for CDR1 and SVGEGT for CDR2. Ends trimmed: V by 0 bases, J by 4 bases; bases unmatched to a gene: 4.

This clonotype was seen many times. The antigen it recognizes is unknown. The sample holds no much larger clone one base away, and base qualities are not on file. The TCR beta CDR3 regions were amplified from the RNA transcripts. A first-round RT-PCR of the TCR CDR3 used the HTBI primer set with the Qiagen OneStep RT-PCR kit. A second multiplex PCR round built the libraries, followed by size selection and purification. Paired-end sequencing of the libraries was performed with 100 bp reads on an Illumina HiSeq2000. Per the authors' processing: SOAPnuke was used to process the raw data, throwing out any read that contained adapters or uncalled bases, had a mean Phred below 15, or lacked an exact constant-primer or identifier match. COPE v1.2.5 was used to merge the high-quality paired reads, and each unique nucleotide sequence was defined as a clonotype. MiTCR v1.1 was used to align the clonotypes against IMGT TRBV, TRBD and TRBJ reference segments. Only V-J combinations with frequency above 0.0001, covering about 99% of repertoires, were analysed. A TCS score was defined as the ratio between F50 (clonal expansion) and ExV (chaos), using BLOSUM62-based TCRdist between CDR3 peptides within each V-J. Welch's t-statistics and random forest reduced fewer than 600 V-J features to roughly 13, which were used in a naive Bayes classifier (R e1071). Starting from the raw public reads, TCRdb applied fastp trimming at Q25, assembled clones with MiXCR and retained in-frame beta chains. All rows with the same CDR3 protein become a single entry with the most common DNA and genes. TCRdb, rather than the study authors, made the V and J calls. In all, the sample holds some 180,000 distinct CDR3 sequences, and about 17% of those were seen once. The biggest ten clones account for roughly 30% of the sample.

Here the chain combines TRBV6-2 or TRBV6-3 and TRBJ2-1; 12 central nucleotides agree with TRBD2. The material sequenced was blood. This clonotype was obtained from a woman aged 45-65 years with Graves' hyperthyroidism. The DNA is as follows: TGTGCCAGCAGTTACTCGACTAGCGGGGGCCCGTACAATGAGCAGTTCTTC. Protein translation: CASSYSTSGGPYNEQFF.